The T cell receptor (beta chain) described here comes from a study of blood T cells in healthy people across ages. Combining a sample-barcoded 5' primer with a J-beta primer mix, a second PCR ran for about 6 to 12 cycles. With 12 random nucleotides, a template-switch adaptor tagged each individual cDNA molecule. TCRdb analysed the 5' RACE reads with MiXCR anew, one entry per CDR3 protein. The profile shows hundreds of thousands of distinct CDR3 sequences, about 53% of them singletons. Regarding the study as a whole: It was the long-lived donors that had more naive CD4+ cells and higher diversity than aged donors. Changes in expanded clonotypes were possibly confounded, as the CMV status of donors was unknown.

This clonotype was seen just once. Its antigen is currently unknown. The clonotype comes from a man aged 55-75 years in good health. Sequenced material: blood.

The CDR3 sequence is CSLGGDRGMETQYF. CDR3 bases: TGCAGTCTGGGCGGGGACAGGGGGATGGAGACCCAGTACTTC. The chain joins TRBV20-1 to TRBJ2-5; 11 nucleotides agree with TRBD1. Germline V gene data show CDR1 as DFQATT and CDR2 as SNEGSKA (reference sequence). The CDR3 has 14 amino acids. Losses at the gene ends were 8 bases for V and 5 bases for J; bases not matched to a gene: 10.